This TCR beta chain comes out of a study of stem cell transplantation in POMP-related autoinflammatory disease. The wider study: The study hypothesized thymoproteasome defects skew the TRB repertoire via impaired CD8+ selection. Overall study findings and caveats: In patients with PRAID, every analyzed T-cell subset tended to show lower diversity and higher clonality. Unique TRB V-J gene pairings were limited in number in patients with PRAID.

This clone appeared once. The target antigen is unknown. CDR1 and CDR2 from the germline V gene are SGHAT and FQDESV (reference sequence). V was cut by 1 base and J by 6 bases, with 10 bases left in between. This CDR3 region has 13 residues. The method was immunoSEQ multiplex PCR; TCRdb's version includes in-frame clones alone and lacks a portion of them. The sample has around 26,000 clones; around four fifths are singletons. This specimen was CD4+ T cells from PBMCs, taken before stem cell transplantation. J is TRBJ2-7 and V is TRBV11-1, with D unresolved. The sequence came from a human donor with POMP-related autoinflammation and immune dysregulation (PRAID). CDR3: CASSLVAAAEQYF. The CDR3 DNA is TGTGCCAGCAGCTTAGTCGCTGCCGCCGAGCAGTACTTC.